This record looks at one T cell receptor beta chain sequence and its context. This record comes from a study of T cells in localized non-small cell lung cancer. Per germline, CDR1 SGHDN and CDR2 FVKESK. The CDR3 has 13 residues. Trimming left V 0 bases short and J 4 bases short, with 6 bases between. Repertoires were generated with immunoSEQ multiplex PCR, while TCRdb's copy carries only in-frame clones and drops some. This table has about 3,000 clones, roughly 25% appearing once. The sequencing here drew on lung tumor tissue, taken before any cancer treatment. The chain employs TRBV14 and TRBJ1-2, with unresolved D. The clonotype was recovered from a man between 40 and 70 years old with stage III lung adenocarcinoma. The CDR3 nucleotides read TGTGCCAGCAGCCAAGATTACAGCTATGGCTACACCTTC. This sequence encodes CASSQDYSYGYTF.